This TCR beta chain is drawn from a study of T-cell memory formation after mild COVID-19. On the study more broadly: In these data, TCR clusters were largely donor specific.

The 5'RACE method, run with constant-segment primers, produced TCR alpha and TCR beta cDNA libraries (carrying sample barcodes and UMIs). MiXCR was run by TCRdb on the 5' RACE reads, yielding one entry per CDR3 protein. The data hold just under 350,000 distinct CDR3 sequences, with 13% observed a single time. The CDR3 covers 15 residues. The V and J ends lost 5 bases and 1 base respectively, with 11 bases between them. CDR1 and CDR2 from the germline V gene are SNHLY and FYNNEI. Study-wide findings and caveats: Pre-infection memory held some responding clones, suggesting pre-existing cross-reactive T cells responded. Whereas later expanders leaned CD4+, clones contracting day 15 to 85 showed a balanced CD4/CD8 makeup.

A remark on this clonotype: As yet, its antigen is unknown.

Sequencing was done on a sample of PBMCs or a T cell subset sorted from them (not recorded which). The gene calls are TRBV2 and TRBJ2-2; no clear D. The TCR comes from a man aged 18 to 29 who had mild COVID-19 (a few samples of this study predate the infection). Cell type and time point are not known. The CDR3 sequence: CASSKVRQNTGELFF. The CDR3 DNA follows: TGTGCCAGCAGTAAAGTTCGGCAGAACACCGGGGAGCTGTTTTTT.